The sequence of this TCR beta chain was determined in a study of T cells in women clearing cervical HPV infection. Study-wide background: Women with histologically confirmed HPV16-related CIN3 or worse, 2 with invasive cancer, served as cases. General observations from the study: A classifier using richness and V gene abundances reached an AUC of approximately 0.79. Repertoire richness, not evenness, was significantly elevated in CIN3+ cases versus controls.

A word on this clone: Antigen specificity is unknown.

Profiled with immunoSEQ multiplex PCR; TCRdb holds only in-frame clones, not every one. Reported are approximately 30,000 clones; the ten largest clones contain 17%. The source is a woman between 18 and 69 years old with a cervical HPV16 infection that either progressed to CIN3+ or cleared (not recorded which). The sequencing input was blood buffy coat.

CDR3 residues: CASSKGQTNTEAFF. Incomplete CDR3 DNA: TGTGCCAGCAGCAAAGGACAGACGAACACTGAA. The chain recombines TRBV11-3 with TRBJ1-1; a weak D match, TRBD1 (6 bases). The CDR3 is cut off 3 residues early in the read; its end comes from the germline J gene. The CDR3 sequence is 14 residues long. Between the trimmed V and J ends, which lost 5 bases and 1 base, there was a span of 11 bases. Germline V gives CDR1 SGHNT, CDR2 YENEEA. Using reference TRBV11-3 and TRBJ1-1 for the parts outside the CDR3, the full variable domain is EAGVVQSPRYKIIEKKQPVAFWCNPISGHNTLYWYLQNLGQGPELLIRYENEEAVDDSQLPKDRFSAERLKGVDSTLKIQPAELGDSAVYLCASSKGQTNTEAFFGQGTRLTVV.